This TCR beta chain was sequenced in a study of T cell clones after liver transplantation. Between the trimmed V and J ends, which lost 4 bases and 0 bases, there was a span of 13 bases. This CDR3 is built from 15 residues. Germline loops: CDR1 KGHSH, CDR2 LQKENI. Assay: immunoSEQ multiplex PCR; the TCRdb copy retains only in-frame clones and omits some. The sample lists over 90,000 clones, around four fifths occurring once. The sequenced sample was CD4+ T cells from blood, obtained around 4 years after liver transplant. The source of this sequence is a human patient who received a liver transplant. Some T cells here may be from the graft donor. V and J are TRBV18 and TRBJ2-7; D assignment may be TRBD1 or TRBD2 (5 bases each). The CDR3 coding sequence is TGTGCCAGCTCACGGGACGTCGGACCCTCCTACGAGCAGTACTTC. Amino acid sequence: CASSRDVGPSYEQYF.